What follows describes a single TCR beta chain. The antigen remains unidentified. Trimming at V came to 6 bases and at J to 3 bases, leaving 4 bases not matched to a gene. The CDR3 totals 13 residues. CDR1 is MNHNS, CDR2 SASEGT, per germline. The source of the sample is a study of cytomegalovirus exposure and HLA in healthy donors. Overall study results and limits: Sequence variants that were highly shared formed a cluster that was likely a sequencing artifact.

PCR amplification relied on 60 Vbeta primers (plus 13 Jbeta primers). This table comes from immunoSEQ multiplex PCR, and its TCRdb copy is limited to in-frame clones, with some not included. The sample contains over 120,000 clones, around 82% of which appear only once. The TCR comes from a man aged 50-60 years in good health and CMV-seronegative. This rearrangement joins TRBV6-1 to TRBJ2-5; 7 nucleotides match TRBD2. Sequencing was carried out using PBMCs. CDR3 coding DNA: TGTGCCAGCAGACGGCTAGCGGAAGAGACCCAGTACTTC. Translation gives CASRRLAEETQYF.